This T cell receptor beta chain was retrieved from a study of Graves' ophthalmopathy and Graves' hyperthyroidism. Across the whole study: Upon initial diagnosis and before any treatment, peripheral blood was collected.

This clonotype was detected once. The junction does not match germline at one end; this may be a read error. Transcripts of RNA were the source for amplifying TCR beta CDR3 regions. The workflow started with a first-round RT-PCR run with HTBI primers and then moved on to a second-round multiplex PCR. TCRdb called the multiplex PCR reads again in MiXCR, with one record for every CDR3 protein. The sample lists 200,000 to 300,000 distinct CDR3 sequences, around 50% occurring once. This CDR3 is built from 14 residues. Germline lookup yields CDR1 ENHRY and CDR2 SYGVKD. The sample consisted of peripheral blood. This chain links TRBV10-3 with TRBJ1-2; a possible D gene is TRBD1 (5 bases). The receptor was isolated from an adult man with Graves' ophthalmopathy. CDR3 residues: CTISYNNGAGGYTF. In DNA, the CDR3 is TGTACCATCAGTTATAACAACGGGGCCGGGGGCTACACCTTC.